This T cell receptor beta chain came from a study of identical twins' blood T cells (dated by TCRdb to 2013 to 2014). Study-wide context: The roughly twelve libraries, six for the alpha chain and six for the beta chain, yielded around 50 million Illumina reads in total. The study compared TCR alpha and beta chain repertoires of three pairs of monozygous twins using next-generation sequencing to assess genetic influence on repertoire formation. General conclusions and limits of the study: The count of CDR3 clonotypes shared by two donors depended mainly on the product of the two donors' cloneset sizes, and twins did not clearly depart from this trend. Because the twins were reared together, environmental influences could not be ruled out as the explanation for twin similarity. V gene usage, even among non-selected out-of-frame TCRbeta clonotypes, was reported to be markedly more similar within twin pairs than between unrelated donors. The study stated that the proposed role of the TCRalpha J segment in MHC recognition during thymic selection needs to be validated by independent studies. Among the most abundant TCRbeta clonotypes, more CDR3 sequences were shared by each donor with her twin than with unrelated donors.

Libraries were made using 5' RACE. Sequencing used an Illumina Genome Analyzer IIx. The RNA-based TCR cDNA libraries were made using a previously described protocol that was modified in several ways. Sample-specific barcodes were introduced on both ends of each TCR cDNA library during cDNA synthesis and amplification to prevent cross-contamination. On the authors' methods: Each individual had between about 90,000 and nearly 550,000 identified clonotypes, and each library contained roughly 2 to 3.6 million CDR3-containing reads. Reads carrying improper barcode index combinations were removed, after which the MiTCR software was used to build a cloneset for each library. MiTCR filtered or rescued low-quality reads and corrected PCR and sequencing errors when assembling CDR3 clonotypes. Artificial out-of-frame clonotypes were removed by being mapped to in-frame sequences, with one indel in the CDR3 allowed. Similarity of V and J gene usage between donors was measured as Jensen-Shannon divergence divided by mean entropy. TCRdb handled the public reads itself, with Q25 trimming in fastp and clone calling in MiXCR, and kept productive beta chains. Each entry merges the rows of one CDR3 protein and shows their most common DNA and genes. None of the V and J calls come from the authors' own analysis; TCRdb made them. The sample table shows hundreds of thousands of distinct CDR3 sequences, and roughly 27% are seen once. Together, the top ten hold roughly 5.5% of the sample.

V has 4 bases trimmed and J has 10 bases trimmed; junction bases matching no gene number 9. The CDR3 covers 14 residues, taking in both the cysteine and the phenylalanine. Of all the DNA, just the CDR3 is kept, 42 bases in frame from base 1. The germline V gene (reference sequence) specifies LNHDA as CDR1 and SQIVND as CDR2. Donors were six healthy women forming three monozygous twin pairs. All three twin pairs had been reared together and were thought likely to have met the same infectious agents and vaccines. TCR cDNA libraries were prepared from RNA that had been isolated from peripheral blood mononuclear cells. A word on this clonotype: There is no known antigen for this receptor. Base quality data are lacking; no much larger clone is found one base away.

The chain uses TRBV19 and TRBJ1-5, and 8 bases in between align with TRBD1. The receptor was derived from a woman aged 18 to 55 in good health. The sample consisted of PBMCs. The DNA sequence reads TGTGCCAGTAGTAGACAGGGGCCCCGAGACCCCCAGCATTTT. This is translated as CASSRQGPRDPQHF.